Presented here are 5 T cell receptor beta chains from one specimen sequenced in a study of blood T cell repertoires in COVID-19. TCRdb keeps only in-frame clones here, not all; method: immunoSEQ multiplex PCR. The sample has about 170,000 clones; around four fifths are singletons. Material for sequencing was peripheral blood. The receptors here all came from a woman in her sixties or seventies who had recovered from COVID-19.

CDR3 in DNA: TGTGCCAGCAGAGACCCCGGGACAGGGGGCGGTTCACCCCTCCACTTT. The encoded protein is CASRDPGTGGGSPLHF. The rearrangement joins TRBV7-8 to TRBJ1-6; the match to TRBD1 covers 12 bases. CDR3 size: 16 residues. With V trimmed by 6 bases and J by 9 bases, 9 bases remained unmatched. Germline values: CDR1 SGHVS, CDR2 FQNEAQ.

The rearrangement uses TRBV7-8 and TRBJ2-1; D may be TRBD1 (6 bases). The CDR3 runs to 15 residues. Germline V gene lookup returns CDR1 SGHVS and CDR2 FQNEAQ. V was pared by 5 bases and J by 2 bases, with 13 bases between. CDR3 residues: CASSPQGSAYNEQFF. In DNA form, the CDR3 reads TGTGCCAGCAGCCCCCAGGGGTCCGCCTACAATGAGCAGTTCTTC.

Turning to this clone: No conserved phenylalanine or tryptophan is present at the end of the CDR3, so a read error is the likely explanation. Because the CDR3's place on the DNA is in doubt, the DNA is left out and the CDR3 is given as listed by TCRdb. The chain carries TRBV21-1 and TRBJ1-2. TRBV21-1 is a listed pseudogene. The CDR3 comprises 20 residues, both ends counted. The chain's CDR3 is CASSTRRGTERATSVRGPGL.

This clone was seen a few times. CDR3 nucleotide sequence: TGTGCCAGCAGCCAAGATGGGGTAGCGGGGGGGCCAGATACGCAGTATTTT. Its translation: CASSQDGVAGGPDTQYF. The chain links TRBV4-2 to TRBJ2-3, with 11 bases identical to TRBD2. Germline V lookup: CDR1 LGHNA, CDR2 YNFKEQ. The CDR3 is made up of 17 amino acids. J lost 4 bases, V lost 0 bases, and 6 bases had no gene match.

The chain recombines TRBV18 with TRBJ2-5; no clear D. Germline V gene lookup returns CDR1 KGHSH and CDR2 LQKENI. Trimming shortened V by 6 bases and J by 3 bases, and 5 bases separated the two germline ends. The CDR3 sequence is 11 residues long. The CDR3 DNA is TGTGCCAGCTCGTCCGAAGAGACCCAGTACTTC. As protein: CASSSEETQYF.